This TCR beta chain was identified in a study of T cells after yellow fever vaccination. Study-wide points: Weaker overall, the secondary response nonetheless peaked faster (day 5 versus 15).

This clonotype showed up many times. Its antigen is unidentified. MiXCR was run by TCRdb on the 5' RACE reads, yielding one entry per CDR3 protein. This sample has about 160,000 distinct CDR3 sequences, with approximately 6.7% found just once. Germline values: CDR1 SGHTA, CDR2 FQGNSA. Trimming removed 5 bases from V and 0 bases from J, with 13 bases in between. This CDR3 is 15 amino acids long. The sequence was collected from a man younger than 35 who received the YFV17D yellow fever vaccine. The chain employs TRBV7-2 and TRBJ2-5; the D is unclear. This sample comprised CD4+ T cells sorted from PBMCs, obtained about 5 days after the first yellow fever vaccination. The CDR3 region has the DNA TGTGCCAGCAGCCTCTATGTAGACTACCAAGAGACCCAGTACTTC. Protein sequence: CASSLYVDYQETQYF.